This is a list of T cell receptor beta chains from one sample in a study of cytomegalovirus exposure and HLA in healthy donors. Here immunoSEQ multiplex PCR was the method, and the copy in TCRdb shows in-frame clones only, minus some. The sample records approximately 110,000 clones, about 78% being singletons. Sequencing was performed on PBMCs. The origin of the receptors is a woman aged 40 to 55 in good health and CMV-seropositive. Each CDR3 is given with its conserved first and last residue. Each record gives: D gene, clone size, J gene, V gene, CDR3 protein, CDR3 DNA. D genes are given only for firm matches. Rows may omit the clone size; those that give it use once, few, many or a size class.

D gene: NA; clone size: NA; J gene: TRBJ2-7; V gene: TRBV6-6; CDR3 protein: CASGTATYEQYF; CDR3 DNA: TGTGCCAGCGGGACTGCGACCTACGAGCAGTACTTC
D gene: NA; clone size: NA; J gene: TRBJ2-1; V gene: TRBV7-6; CDR3 protein: CASSSGFNEQFF; CDR3 DNA: TGTGCCAGCAGTTCAGGGTTCAATGAGCAGTTCTTC
D gene: TRBD2; clone size: NA; J gene: TRBJ2-2; V gene: TRBV18; CDR3 protein: CASSPSSGGRTGELFF; CDR3 DNA: TGTGCCAGCTCACCATCGAGCGGGGGCCGCACCGGGGAGCTGTTTTTT
D gene: NA; clone size: NA; J gene: TRBJ2-3; V gene: TRBV6-4; CDR3 protein: CASSAEGGASTDTQYF; CDR3 DNA: TGTGCCAGCAGTGCGGAGGGGGGGGCGAGCACAGATACGCAGTATTTT
D gene: TRBD1; clone size: NA; J gene: TRBJ2-3; V gene: TRBV4-3; CDR3 protein: CASSPQTPGAGTGGPDTQYF; CDR3 DNA: TGCGCCAGCAGCCCTCAAACTCCCGGCGCCGGGACAGGGGGCCCAGATACGCAGTATTTT
D gene: NA; clone size: NA; J gene: TRBJ2-7; V gene: TRBV14; CDR3 protein: CASSQDSWPISYEQYF; CDR3 DNA: TGTGCCAGCAGCCAAGACAGTTGGCCCATCTCCTACGAGCAGTACTTC
D gene: NA; clone size: NA; J gene: TRBJ2-3; V gene: TRBV9; CDR3 protein: CASSVAPGTDTQYF; CDR3 DNA: TGTGCCAGCAGCGTAGCCCCTGGCACAGATACGCAGTATTTT
D gene: NA; clone size: NA; J gene: TRBJ1-1; V gene: TRBV6-1; CDR3 protein: CASSFRQEAFF; CDR3 DNA: TGTGCCAGCAGTTTTCGACAGGAAGCTTTCTTT
D gene: TRBD1; clone size: NA; J gene: TRBJ2-2; V gene: TRBV4-1; CDR3 protein: CASSQPSRQGATGELFF; CDR3 DNA: TGCGCCAGCAGCCAGCCCTCCCGACAGGGTGCGACCGGGGAGCTGTTTTTT
D gene: TRBD1; clone size: NA; J gene: TRBJ2-3; V gene: TRBV7-9; CDR3 protein: CASSSGQGAPSDTQYF; CDR3 DNA: TGTGCCAGCAGCTCGGGACAGGGGGCGCCAAGTGATACGCAGTATTTT
D gene: NA; clone size: NA; J gene: TRBJ2-3; V gene: TRBV4-2; CDR3 protein: CASSQRDQADTQYF; CDR3 DNA: TGTGCCAGCAGCCAACGAGACCAGGCAGATACGCAGTATTTT
D gene: TRBD1; clone size: NA; J gene: TRBJ1-2; V gene: TRBV19; CDR3 protein: CASTGTVYGYTF; CDR3 DNA: TGTGCCAGTACCGGGACAGTGTATGGCTACACCTTC
D gene: TRBD2; clone size: NA; J gene: TRBJ2-3; V gene: TRBV14; CDR3 protein: CASSQELAGVIDTQYF; CDR3 DNA: TGTGCCAGCAGCCAAGAGTTAGCGGGGGTTATTGATACGCAGTATTTT
D gene: TRBD2; clone size: NA; J gene: TRBJ2-7; V gene: TRBV7-2; CDR3 protein: CASSPRGAGGKAF; CDR3 DNA: TGTGCCAGCAGCCCCCGGGGAGCGGGGGGCAAGGCTTTC
D gene: NA; clone size: NA; J gene: TRBJ2-5; V gene: TRBV6-5; CDR3 protein: CASSPLPRQEETQYF; CDR3 DNA: TGTGCCAGCAGTCCCCTCCCGAGACAGGAAGAGACCCAGTACTTC
D gene: NA; clone size: NA; J gene: TRBJ2-7; V gene: TRBV19; CDR3 protein: CASSIILNRQYF; CDR3 DNA: TGTGCCAGTAGTATAATTTTGAACAGGCAGTACTTC
D gene: NA; clone size: NA; J gene: TRBJ1-6; V gene: TRBV7-8; CDR3 protein: CASSLVQGWEVNSPLHF; CDR3 DNA: TGTGCCAGCAGCTTAGTCCAAGGATGGGAGGTTAATTCACCCCTCCACTTT
D gene: NA; clone size: once; J gene: TRBJ2-5; V gene: TRBV9; CDR3 protein: CASSVNPQTGETQYF; CDR3 DNA: TGTGCCAGCAGCGTAAATCCCCAAACGGGGGAGACCCAGTACTTC
D gene: TRBD2; clone size: NA; J gene: TRBJ2-3; V gene: TRBV29-1; CDR3 protein: CSVATSGGGLDTQYF; CDR3 DNA: TGCAGCGTGGCAACTAGCGGGGGGGGATTAGATACGCAGTATTTT
D gene: NA; clone size: NA; J gene: TRBJ1-4; V gene: TRBV15; CDR3 protein: CATSTRSNEKLFF; CDR3 DNA: TGTGCCACCAGCACCCGTAGCAATGAAAAACTGTTTTTT
D gene: TRBD1; clone size: NA; J gene: TRBJ1-2; V gene: TRBV19; CDR3 protein: CASRQGARGYTF; CDR3 DNA: TGTGCCAGTAGGCAGGGGGCGCGAGGCTACACCTTC
D gene: TRBD1; clone size: NA; J gene: TRBJ1-2; V gene: TRBV4-3; CDR3 protein: CASSQETGTGVGYTF; CDR3 DNA: TGCGCCAGCAGCCAAGAAACCGGGACAGGGGTCGGCTACACCTTC
D gene: NA; clone size: once; J gene: TRBJ2-7; V gene: TRBV5-5; CDR3 protein: CASSPVLYEQYF; CDR3 DNA: TGTGCCAGCAGCCCCGTTTTGTACGAGCAGTACTTC
D gene: TRBD1; clone size: NA; J gene: TRBJ1-4; V gene: TRBV6-1; CDR3 protein: CASSEGGGQGNEKLFF; CDR3 DNA: TGTGCCAGCAGTGAAGGGGGGGGACAGGGTAATGAAAAACTGTTTTTT
D gene: NA; clone size: few; J gene: TRBJ2-6; V gene: TRBV5-4; CDR3 protein: CASSLQVSSGANVLTF; CDR3 DNA: TGTGCCAGCAGCTTACAGGTCTCCTCTGGGGCCAACGTCCTGACTTTC
D gene: NA; clone size: NA; J gene: TRBJ2-5; V gene: TRBV7-2; CDR3 protein: CASSLGRGIGETQYF; CDR3 DNA: TGTGCCAGCAGCTTAGGACGGGGTATTGGAGAGACCCAGTACTTC
D gene: NA; clone size: NA; J gene: TRBJ2-5; V gene: TRBV19; CDR3 protein: CASSQGRETQYF; CDR3 DNA: TGTGCCAGTAGTCAGGGGAGAGAGACCCAGTACTTC
D gene: NA; clone size: NA; J gene: TRBJ1-1; V gene: TRBV7-9; CDR3 protein: CASSSWEGPTEAFF; CDR3 DNA: TGTGCCAGCAGCTCTTGGGAGGGGCCCACTGAAGCTTTCTTT
D gene: TRBD2; clone size: NA; J gene: TRBJ2-7; V gene: TRBV7-2; CDR3 protein: CASSFTSSGGYEQYF; CDR3 DNA: TGTGCCAGCAGCTTTACAAGTAGCGGGGGGTACGAGCAGTACTTC
D gene: NA; clone size: NA; J gene: TRBJ2-3; V gene: TRBV5-1; CDR3 protein: CASSLASLNTDTQYF; CDR3 DNA: TGCGCCAGCAGCTTGGCCAGTTTGAACACAGATACGCAGTATTTT
D gene: TRBD2; clone size: NA; J gene: TRBJ2-1; V gene: TRBV5-4; CDR3 protein: CASSTPLAGGHHEQFF; CDR3 DNA: TGTGCCAGCAGCACCCCTTTAGCGGGGGGGCACCATGAGCAGTTCTTC
D gene: TRBD2; clone size: NA; J gene: TRBJ2-2; V gene: TRBV2; CDR3 protein: CASSDSGGAPGELFF; CDR3 DNA: TGTGCCAGCAGTGACAGCGGGGGGGCCCCCGGGGAGCTGTTTTTT
D gene: TRBD2; clone size: NA; J gene: TRBJ2-7; V gene: TRBV4-3; CDR3 protein: CASSQGPTSGAAYEQYF; CDR3 DNA: TGCGCCAGCAGCCAAGGCCCTACTAGCGGGGCCGCCTACGAGCAGTACTTC
D gene: NA; clone size: NA; J gene: TRBJ1-4; V gene: TRBV29-1; CDR3 protein: CSVVGSGKATNEKLFF; CDR3 DNA: TGCAGCGTTGTAGGGTCAGGGAAAGCAACTAATGAAAAACTGTTTTTT
D gene: TRBD1; clone size: NA; J gene: TRBJ1-2; V gene: TRBV19; CDR3 protein: CASTPGQANYGYTF; CDR3 DNA: TGTGCCAGTACCCCGGGACAGGCTAACTATGGCTACACCTTC
D gene: TRBD2; clone size: NA; J gene: TRBJ2-3; V gene: TRBV5-4; CDR3 protein: CASSPRGLLAGKYVDTQYF; CDR3 DNA: TGTGCCAGCAGCCCACGCGGGTTACTAGCGGGGAAATATGTAGATACGCAGTATTTT
D gene: NA; clone size: NA; J gene: TRBJ2-7; V gene: TRBV4-1; CDR3 protein: CASSQDPRSYEQYF; CDR3 DNA: TGCGCCAGCAGCCAAGATCCCAGGTCCTACGAGCAGTACTTC
D gene: TRBD1; clone size: NA; J gene: TRBJ1-1; V gene: TRBV10-3; CDR3 protein: CAIRPGTGGADFSDTEAFF; CDR3 DNA: TGTGCCATCAGGCCCGGGACAGGGGGCGCTGACTTTTCGGACACTGAAGCTTTCTTT
D gene: TRBD2; clone size: NA; J gene: TRBJ2-1; V gene: TRBV2; CDR3 protein: CATHSGNNEQFF; CDR3 DNA: TGTGCCACCCATAGCGGGAACAATGAGCAGTTCTTC
D gene: TRBD1; clone size: few; J gene: TRBJ1-4; V gene: TRBV10-1; CDR3 protein: CASRPGGAVEKLFF; CDR3 DNA: TGCGCCAGCAGGCCAGGGGGCGCGGTTGAAAAACTGTTTTTT
D gene: NA; clone size: NA; J gene: TRBJ1-2; V gene: TRBV12-1; CDR3 protein: CASSLRTILCYTF; CDR3 DNA: TGTGCCAGCAGCCTACGCACCATCTTGTGCTACACCTTC
D gene: TRBD2; clone size: NA; J gene: TRBJ2-1; V gene: TRBV9; CDR3 protein: CASSTGTSGAREQFF; CDR3 DNA: TGTGCCAGCAGCACCGGGACTAGCGGGGCTCGTGAGCAGTTCTTC
D gene: TRBD2; clone size: NA; J gene: TRBJ2-3; V gene: TRBV4-3; CDR3 protein: CASSQDRTSGGPPSPDTQYF; CDR3 DNA: TGCGCCAGCAGCCAAGATCGGACTAGCGGGGGGCCGCCCTCTCCAGATACGCAGTATTTT
D gene: NA; clone size: once; J gene: TRBJ1-4; V gene: TRBV6-5; CDR3 protein: CASSYLAVGKFLFF; CDR3 DNA: TGTGCCAGCAGTTACTTGGCAGTCGGGAAGTTCCTGTTTTTT
D gene: NA; clone size: NA; J gene: TRBJ2-7; V gene: TRBV4-3; CDR3 protein: CASSVGGRYEQYF; CDR3 DNA: TGCGCCAGCAGCGTCGGGGGACGCTACGAGCAGTACTTC
D gene: NA; clone size: NA; J gene: TRBJ2-7; V gene: TRBV6-5; CDR3 protein: CASRRVRGEQYF; CDR3 DNA: TGTGCCAGCAGAAGGGTTCGGGGAGAGCAGTACTTC
D gene: TRBD1; clone size: few; J gene: TRBJ2-5; V gene: TRBV11-3; CDR3 protein: CASSGGDRGAETQYF; CDR3 DNA: TGTGCCAGCAGCGGGGGGGACAGGGGCGCAGAGACCCAGTACTTC
D gene: TRBD2; clone size: NA; J gene: TRBJ2-3; V gene: TRBV7-2; CDR3 protein: CASSSGGWTDTQYF; CDR3 DNA: TGTGCCAGCAGCTCGGGGGGGTGGACAGATACGCAGTATTTT
D gene: TRBD1; clone size: NA; J gene: TRBJ1-4; V gene: TRBV19; CDR3 protein: CASSIGQEEEKLFF; CDR3 DNA: TGTGCCAGTAGTATTGGACAGGAGGAGGAAAAACTGTTTTTT
D gene: NA; clone size: few; J gene: TRBJ2-5; V gene: TRBV18; CDR3 protein: CASSPTGLTQETQYF; CDR3 DNA: TGTGCCAGCTCACCTACCGGACTGACACAAGAGACCCAGTACTTC
D gene: NA; clone size: once; J gene: TRBJ2-3; V gene: TRBV5-4; CDR3 protein: CASSRQALMPDTQYF; CDR3 DNA: TGTGCCAGCAGCCGACAGGCCTTGATGCCAGATACGCAGTATTTT
D gene: TRBD1; clone size: once; J gene: TRBJ2-1; V gene: TRBV9; CDR3 protein: CASSVGQGAYNEQFF; CDR3 DNA: TGTGCCAGCAGCGTAGGACAGGGGGCATACAATGAGCAGTTCTTC